This T cell receptor (beta chain) was sequenced during a study of blood T cells in healthy people across ages. Study-level points and caveats: Researchers said unsorted PBMCs prevented a conclusive naive versus antigen-experienced comparison. TCR beta diversity tracked closely with naive T cell percentage.

CDR1 SGHTA and CDR2 FQGNSA come from the germline V gene. V was pared by 3 bases and J by 8 bases, with 21 bases between. The CDR3 length is 16 residues. The use of a sample-barcoded 5' primer and a J-beta primer mix characterized a second PCR of about 6 to 12 cycles. Every molecule of cDNA carried a tag from a template-switch adaptor with 12 random nucleotides. In TCRdb, the 5' RACE reads were re-called with MiXCR into one record per CDR3 protein. The table lists hundreds of thousands of distinct CDR3 sequences, about 30% of them singletons. Comments on this clonotype: What it recognizes is unknown.

The chain combines TRBV7-2 with TRBJ2-3, with D possibly being TRBD1 (6 bases). Specimen: blood. The sequence was collected from a woman older than 75 in good health. CDR3 loop: CASSFWTAAQDGTQYF. In nucleotides, the CDR3 is TGTGCCAGCAGCTTTTGGACAGCAGCTCAAGATGGTACGCAGTATTTT.